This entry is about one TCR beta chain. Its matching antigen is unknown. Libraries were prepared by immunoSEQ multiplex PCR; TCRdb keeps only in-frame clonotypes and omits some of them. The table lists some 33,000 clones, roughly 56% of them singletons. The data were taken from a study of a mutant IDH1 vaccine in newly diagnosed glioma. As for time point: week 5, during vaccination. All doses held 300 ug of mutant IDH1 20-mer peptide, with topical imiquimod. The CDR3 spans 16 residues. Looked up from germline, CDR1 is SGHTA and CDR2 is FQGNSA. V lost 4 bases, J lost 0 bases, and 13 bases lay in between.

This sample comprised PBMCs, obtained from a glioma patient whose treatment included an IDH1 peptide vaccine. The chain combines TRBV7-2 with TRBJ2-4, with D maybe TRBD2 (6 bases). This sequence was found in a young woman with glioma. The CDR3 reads CASSSTWGLAKNIQYF. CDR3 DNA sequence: TGTGCCAGCAGCTCTACCTGGGGACTAGCCAAAAACATTCAGTACTTC.